This T cell receptor beta chain is from a study of cytomegalovirus exposure and HLA in healthy donors. Regarding the study as a whole: Later on, an analysis found that several of the most significant clusters appeared to be linked to common viral pathogens, which included parvovirus B19. Despite most TCR sequences being rare, some public TCRs occurred in many donors.

Turning to this clone: What it binds is not known. The sample contains more than one DNA sequence encoding this CDR3.

The PCR used 60 Vbeta and 13 Jbeta primers. Assay used: immunoSEQ multiplex PCR; TCRdb lists only in-frame clones, some missing. The sample consists of approximately 110,000 clones, about 61% of them appearing once. Germline CDR1 and CDR2: MNHEY and SVGAGI. This CDR3 is 14 amino acids long. The rearrangement uses TRBV6-5 and TRBJ2-5, with 8 bases aligning to TRBD2. The DNA end lines up better with TRBJ2-7; the J call may be wrong. This receptor was obtained from a woman aged 25-40 years in good health and CMV-seronegative. Sample: PBMCs. CDR3 region: CASSPSGRTYEQYF. CDR3 coding DNA: TGTGCCAGCAGCCCAAGCGGGAGAACCTACGAGCAGTACTTC.